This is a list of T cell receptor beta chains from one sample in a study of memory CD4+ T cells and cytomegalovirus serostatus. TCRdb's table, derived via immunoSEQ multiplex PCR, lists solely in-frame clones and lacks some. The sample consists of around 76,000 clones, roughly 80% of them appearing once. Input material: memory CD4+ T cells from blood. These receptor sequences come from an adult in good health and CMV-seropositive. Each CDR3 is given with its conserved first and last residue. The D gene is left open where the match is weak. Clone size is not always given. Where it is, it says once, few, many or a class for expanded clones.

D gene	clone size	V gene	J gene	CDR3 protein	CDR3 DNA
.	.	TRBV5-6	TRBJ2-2	CASSLSPTGELFF	TGTGCCAGCAGCCTTTCCCCCACCGGGGAGCTGTTTTTT
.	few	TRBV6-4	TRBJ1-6	CASSQGSDSPLHF	TGTGCCAGCAGTCAGGGTTCTGATTCACCCCTCCACTTT
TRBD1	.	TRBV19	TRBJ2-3	CASDPPPGQGVTDTQYF	TGTGCCAGCGACCCTCCCCCGGGACAGGGTGTCACAGATACGCAGTATTTT
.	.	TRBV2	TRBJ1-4	CASSLGRGATNEKLFF	TGTGCCAGCAGTTTAGGGCGGGGTGCAACTAATGAAAAACTGTTTTTT
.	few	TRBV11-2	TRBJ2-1	CASSLGWDEQFF	TGTGCCAGCAGCTTAGGGTGGGATGAGCAGTTCTTC
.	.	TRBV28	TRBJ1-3	CASSQALSGNTIYF	TGTGCCAGCAGTCAAGCTCTCTCTGGAAACACCATATATTTT
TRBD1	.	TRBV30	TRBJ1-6	CAWRGTGSSPLHF	TGTGCCTGGAGGGGGACAGGTAGTTCACCCCTCCACTTT
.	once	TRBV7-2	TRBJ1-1	CASSSGHVLNTEAFF	TGTGCCAGCAGCTCCGGACATGTGCTGAACACTGAAGCTTTCTTT
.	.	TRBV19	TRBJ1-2	CASSIGGRGVGGYTF	TGTGCCAGTAGTATAGGGGGCCGGGGAGTCGGCGGCTACACCTTC
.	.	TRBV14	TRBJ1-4	CASSQGGPGTNEKLFF	TGTGCCAGCAGCCAAGGGGGTCCCGGCACTAATGAAAAACTGTTTTTT
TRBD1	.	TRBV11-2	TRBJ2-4	CASSYGQGEIQYF	TGTGCCAGCAGCTATGGACAGGGGGAGATTCAGTACTTC
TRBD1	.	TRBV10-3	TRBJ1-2	CAISEVGGDGYTF	TGTGCCATCAGTGAAGTAGGGGGCGATGGCTACACCTTC
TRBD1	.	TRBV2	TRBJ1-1	CATHGTGRVTEAFF	TGTGCCACCCACGGGACAGGGCGGGTAACTGAAGCTTTCTTT
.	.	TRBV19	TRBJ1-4	CASSIGTGRKLFF	TGTGCCAGTAGTATAGGTACAGGGCGAAAACTGTTTTTT
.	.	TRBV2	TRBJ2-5	CASSGQGLRETQYF	TGTGCCAGCAGCGGGCAGGGGCTACGAGAGACCCAGTACTTC
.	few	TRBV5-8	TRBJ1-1	CASSRFSGTEAFF	TGTGCCAGCAGCCGGTTCTCGGGCACTGAAGCTTTCTTT
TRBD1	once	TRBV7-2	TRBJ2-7	CASSPLGRTGEEQYF	TGTGCCAGCAGCCCCCTGGGTAGGACAGGGGAAGAGCAGTACTTC
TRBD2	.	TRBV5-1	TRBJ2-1	CASSLADTYMNEQFF	TGCGCCAGCAGCCTAGCGGATACCTACATGAATGAGCAGTTCTTC
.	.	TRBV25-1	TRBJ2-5	CASSEHLGGRETQYF	TGTGCCAGCAGTGAACATCTGGGGGGCCGGGAGACCCAGTACTTC
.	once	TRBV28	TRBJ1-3	CASSLAPGATGNTIYF	TGTGCCAGCAGTTTGGCCCCGGGGGCGACTGGAAACACCATATATTTT
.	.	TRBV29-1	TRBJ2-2	CSVTQGRRNTGELFF	TGCAGCGTTACACAGGGAAGGCGCAACACCGGGGAGCTGTTTTTT
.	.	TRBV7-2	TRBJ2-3	CASSTPQGTDTQYF	TGTGCCAGCAGCACCCCACAGGGAACAGATACGCAGTATTTT
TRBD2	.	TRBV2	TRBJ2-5	CASSFLGLAAQETQYF	TGTGCCAGCAGTTTCCTGGGACTAGCGGCCCAAGAGACCCAGTACTTC
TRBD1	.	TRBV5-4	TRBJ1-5	CASSFKGGTGIQPQHF	TGTGCCAGCAGCTTCAAGGGGGGGACAGGGATTCAGCCCCAGCATTTT
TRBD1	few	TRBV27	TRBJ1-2	CASRMTGGNGYTF	TGTGCCAGCAGAATGACAGGGGGCAATGGCTACACCTTC
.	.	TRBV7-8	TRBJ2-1	CASSPINEQFF	TGTGCCAGCAGCCCCATCAATGAGCAGTTCTTC
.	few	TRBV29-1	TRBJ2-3	CSVLPTSTDTQYF	TGCAGCGTCCTTCCAACTAGTACAGATACGCAGTATTTT
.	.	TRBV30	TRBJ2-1	CAWSVTRKSSYNEQFF	TGTGCCTGGAGTGTAACGCGAAAGAGCTCCTACAATGAGCAGTTCTTC
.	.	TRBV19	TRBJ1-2	CASSNQIQSSGYTF	TGTGCCAGTAGTAACCAGATTCAGTCTTCTGGCTACACCTTC
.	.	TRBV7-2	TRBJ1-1	CASSSGFFEAFF	TGTGCCAGCAGTTCAGGGTTTTTCGAAGCTTTCTTT
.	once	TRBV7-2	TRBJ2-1	CASSSPTAGEQFF	TGTGCCAGCAGCTCACCGACAGCCGGTGAGCAGTTCTTC
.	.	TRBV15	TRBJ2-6	CATSRDKSARTNVLTF	TGTGCCACCAGCAGAGATAAATCGGCACGGACCAACGTCCTGACTTTC
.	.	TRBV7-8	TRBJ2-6	CASSLSGGANVLTF	TGTGCCAGCAGCTTATCAGGGGGGGCCAACGTCCTGACTTTC